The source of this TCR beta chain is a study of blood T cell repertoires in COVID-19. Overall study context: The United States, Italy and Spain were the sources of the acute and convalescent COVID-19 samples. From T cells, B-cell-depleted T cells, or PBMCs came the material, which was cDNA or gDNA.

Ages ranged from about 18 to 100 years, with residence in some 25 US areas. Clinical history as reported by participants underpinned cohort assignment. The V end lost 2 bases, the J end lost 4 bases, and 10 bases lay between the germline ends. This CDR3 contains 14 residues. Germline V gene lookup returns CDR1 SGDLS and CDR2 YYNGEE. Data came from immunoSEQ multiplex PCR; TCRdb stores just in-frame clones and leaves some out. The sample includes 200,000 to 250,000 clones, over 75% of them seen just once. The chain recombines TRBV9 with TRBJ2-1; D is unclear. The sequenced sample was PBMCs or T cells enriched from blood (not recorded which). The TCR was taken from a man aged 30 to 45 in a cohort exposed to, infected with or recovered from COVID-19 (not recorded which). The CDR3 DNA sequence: TGTGCCAGCAGCGTTAACTACCAATACAATGAGCAGTTCTTC. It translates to CASSVNYQYNEQFF.